These T cell receptor beta chains were read from a single sample in a study. TCRdb redid the calling of the RT-PCR reads with MiXCR, one entry per CDR3 protein. The sample carries hundreds of thousands of distinct CDR3 sequences, 14% recorded once. The sequenced material came from memory CD4+ T cells from blood. These receptors all stem from a female donor in good health, serving as a healthy control. CDR3s include the opening cysteine and the closing phenylalanine or tryptophan.

>TRBV20-1
CSAGRTMNTEAFF
>TRBV25-1
CASARDAPYEQYF
>TRBV20-1
CSARGDAGNQPQHF
>TRBV20-1
CSAPSYNEQFF
>TRBV7-2
CASSHGTSGRSEQFF
>TRBV6-5
CASSYEATSYGYTF
>TRBV6-2/TRBV6-3
CASSYSASGLWETQYF
>TRBV5-6
CASSLSGTEYNEQFF
>TRBV7-2
CASSFTTGKRENEQFF
>TRBV5-1
CASSSSASFDRASNTEAFF
>TRBV7-8
CASSSWGQSFYGYTF
>TRBV11-1
CASSLKGISDATDTQYF
>TRBV20-1
CSARDAARAGGTYEQYF
>TRBV24-1
CATRDSGTSGETQYF
>TRBV5-1
CASSLGISTDTQYF
>TRBV12-3/TRBV12-4
CASRLGWTDTQYF
>TRBV30
CAWSVSWGAADNEQFF
>TRBV4-3
CASSQDDGKGILFGNTIYF
>TRBV6-2/TRBV6-3
CASTLGQATTNEKLFF
>TRBV7-2
CASSLEGGSGSRYEQYF
>TRBV6-1
CASSGRGVRALNTEAFF
>TRBV6-5
CASSPTLASLPYEQYF
>TRBV4-2
CASSQVTSGRGTTGELFF
>TRBV20-1
CSARDPRGEETQYF
>TRBV11-2
CASSLWVGADTQYF
>TRBV6-1
CASSGLGQPGNEQFF
>TRBV6-2/TRBV6-3
CASSYSGGSRNEQFF